This T cell receptor beta chain was sequenced for a study of blood T cell repertoires in COVID-19. CDR3 length equals 18 residues. Trimming removed 0 bases from V and 0 bases from J, with 17 bases in between. Germline values: CDR1 KGHSH, CDR2 LQKENI. TCRdb's table, derived via immunoSEQ multiplex PCR, lists solely in-frame clones and lacks some. The data show about 100,000 clones, around 87% seen once. The clonotype originates from a human donor in a cohort sampled during active COVID-19. Material for sequencing was peripheral blood. V gene TRBV18 combines with J gene TRBJ1-2; D unresolved. CDR3 nucleotide sequence: TGTGCCAGCTCACCACCCGGGCGGGCAGGCTGGGCTAACTATGGCTACACCTTC. This sequence encodes CASSPPGRAGWANYGYTF.